These T cell receptor beta chains were read from a single sample in a study of OX40 agonist ivuxolimab in advanced cancers. Using immunoSEQ multiplex PCR, the repertoire was profiled, and TCRdb retains in-frame clones only, with some absent. The sample lists some 22,000 clones, about 90% occurring once. Sequenced here: CD4+ or CD8+ T cells sorted from blood, sampled in a trial of the OX40 agonist ivuxolimab. Source of these receptors: an adult with an advanced solid tumor such as melanoma, head and neck, liver or kidney cancer. The CDR3 runs from the conserved cysteine through the conserved F or W. Fields, in order: CDR3 DNA, CDR3 protein, D gene, V gene, clone size, J gene. D genes are given only for firm matches. Size is stated for part of the rows, as once, few or many counts, or as a class when the clone is expanded.

cdr3_nt: TGTGCCTGGATGGGGGCGGGAGGGCCGGTGTACTTC
cdr3_aa: CAWMGAGGPVYF
d_call: TRBD2
v_call: TRBV30
clone_size: .
j_call: TRBJ2-7

cdr3_nt: TGTGCCAGCTCGCAGCGCCAAGAGACCCAGTACTTC
cdr3_aa: CASSQRQETQYF
d_call: .
v_call: TRBV18
clone_size: once
j_call: TRBJ2-5

cdr3_nt: TGCGCCAGCAGCTGGACAGGGCCCCCACGGAATGAGCAGTTCTTC
cdr3_aa: CASSWTGPPRNEQFF
d_call: TRBD1
v_call: TRBV5-1
clone_size: .
j_call: TRBJ2-1

cdr3_nt: TGTGCCAGCAGTCCACCGATGGGACAGGAAGGTTGGAATGAGCAGTTCTTC
cdr3_aa: CASSPPMGQEGWNEQFF
d_call: TRBD1
v_call: TRBV27
clone_size: .
j_call: TRBJ2-1

cdr3_nt: TGTGCCAGCAGCTTGGGACAGTCGAACACTGAAGCTTTCTTT
cdr3_aa: CASSLGQSNTEAFF
d_call: TRBD1
v_call: TRBV7-2
clone_size: once
j_call: TRBJ1-1

cdr3_nt: TGCGCCAGCAGCCAAGGCAGGGTGTCCTACAATGAGCAGTTCTTC
cdr3_aa: CASSQGRVSYNEQFF
d_call: .
v_call: TRBV4-3
clone_size: .
j_call: TRBJ2-1

cdr3_nt: TGTGCCAGCAGTTACTCCCGGGGATTTAACTATGGCTACACCTTC
cdr3_aa: CASSYSRGFNYGYTF
d_call: .
v_call: TRBV6-5
clone_size: once
j_call: TRBJ1-2

cdr3_nt: TGTGCCAGCAGTTATTCAGCTTATAATTCACCCCTCCACTTT
cdr3_aa: CASSYSAYNSPLHF
d_call: .
v_call: TRBV6-5
clone_size: .
j_call: TRBJ1-6

cdr3_nt: TGTGCCAGCAGCCCCTTCACCTGGGGAGGAGCCGGGGAGCTGTTTTTT
cdr3_aa: CASSPFTWGGAGELFF
d_call: .
v_call: TRBV9
clone_size: .
j_call: TRBJ2-2

cdr3_nt: TGTGCCTACACCGGGACAGTCCCCGGAGAGACCCAGTACTTC
cdr3_aa: CAYTGTVPGETQYF
d_call: TRBD1
v_call: TRBV30
clone_size: .
j_call: TRBJ2-5

cdr3_nt: TGTGCCTGGACCGGGACAGGGTATGGCGAGCAGTACTTC
cdr3_aa: CAWTGTGYGEQYF
d_call: TRBD1
v_call: TRBV30
clone_size: .
j_call: TRBJ2-7

cdr3_nt: TGCGCCAGCAGCCAAGGATCGATAGGGTCTAGCAATCAGCCCCAGCATTTT
cdr3_aa: CASSQGSIGSSNQPQHF
d_call: .
v_call: TRBV4-1
clone_size: .
j_call: TRBJ1-5

cdr3_nt: TGCAGCGTCGCCTTGACAGGGGGCAAAGAGACCCAGTACTTC
cdr3_aa: CSVALTGGKETQYF
d_call: TRBD1
v_call: TRBV29-1
clone_size: .
j_call: TRBJ2-5

cdr3_nt: TGCAGCGTTGAAGATCGACTAGCGGGAGCCCGCTACGAGCAGTACTTC
cdr3_aa: CSVEDRLAGARYEQYF
d_call: TRBD2
v_call: TRBV29-1
clone_size: .
j_call: TRBJ2-7

cdr3_nt: TGTGCCAGCAGCGTAGTGACAAACACAGATACGCAGTATTTT
cdr3_aa: CASSVVTNTDTQYF
d_call: .
v_call: TRBV9
clone_size: .
j_call: TRBJ2-3

cdr3_nt: TGCGCCAGCAGCCAAGGTCCAGCGGGAGTCATAGATACGCAGTATTTT
cdr3_aa: CASSQGPAGVIDTQYF
d_call: TRBD2
v_call: TRBV4-1
clone_size: .
j_call: TRBJ2-3

cdr3_nt: TGTGCCTGGAGTGTATCCGGTAGCAATCAGCCCCAGCATTTT
cdr3_aa: CAWSVSGSNQPQHF
d_call: .
v_call: TRBV30
clone_size: .
j_call: TRBJ1-5

cdr3_nt: TGCAGCGGAGGCTGGATAGCGGGAGAGACCCAGTACTTC
cdr3_aa: CSGGWIAGETQYF
d_call: TRBD2
v_call: TRBV29-1
clone_size: .
j_call: TRBJ2-5

cdr3_nt: TGTGCCAGCAGCCCCGGGAGGGGGTCTGGGGCCAACGTCCTGACTTTC
cdr3_aa: CASSPGRGSGANVLTF
d_call: TRBD2
v_call: TRBV5-4
clone_size: .
j_call: TRBJ2-6

cdr3_nt: TGCGCCAGCAGTGAGTCCGGAGGGGCCGAGAGCTCTGGGGCCAACGTCCTGACTTTC
cdr3_aa: CASSESGGAESSGANVLTF
d_call: .
v_call: TRBV10-1
clone_size: .
j_call: TRBJ2-6

cdr3_nt: TGTGCCTGGGGTGGATCGTATCCGGGACAGTGGTTTTATTCACCCCTCCACTTT
cdr3_aa: CAWGGSYPGQWFYSPLHF
d_call: TRBD1
v_call: TRBV30
clone_size: .
j_call: TRBJ1-6

cdr3_nt: TGTGCCAGCAGTGTGGGACAGGCGAACACCGGGGAGCTGTTTTTT
cdr3_aa: CASSVGQANTGELFF
d_call: TRBD1
v_call: TRBV25-1
clone_size: .
j_call: TRBJ2-2

cdr3_nt: TGTGCCTGGACCCCTATATGGGGAAACACCATATATTTT
cdr3_aa: CAWTPIWGNTIYF
d_call: .
v_call: TRBV30
clone_size: .
j_call: TRBJ1-3

cdr3_nt: TGTGCCAGCAGCTGGGGAAGGGGAGCTATGAATGAGCAGTTCTTC
cdr3_aa: CASSWGRGAMNEQFF
d_call: .
v_call: TRBV5-6
clone_size: .
j_call: TRBJ2-1

cdr3_nt: TGTGCCAGCAGCTCGGCCAACACTGAAGCTTTCTTT
cdr3_aa: CASSSANTEAFF
d_call: .
v_call: TRBV5-4
clone_size: .
j_call: TRBJ1-1

cdr3_nt: TGTGCCAGCATCACTAATATGTACCAGGCTGGTGAAAAACTGTTTTTT
cdr3_aa: CASITNMYQAGEKLFF
d_call: .
v_call: TRBV7-8
clone_size: .
j_call: TRBJ1-4

cdr3_nt: TGTGCCAGCAGCCGTGCAGGTCCCGAGACCCAGTACTTC
cdr3_aa: CASSRAGPETQYF
d_call: .
v_call: TRBV14
clone_size: .
j_call: TRBJ2-5

cdr3_nt: TGTGCCAGCAGCCCGGTCCTGGGGGAGACCCAGTACTTC
cdr3_aa: CASSPVLGETQYF
d_call: .
v_call: TRBV2
clone_size: .
j_call: TRBJ2-5

cdr3_nt: TGTGCCAGCTTGGGGGGGGGCAATCAGCCCCAGCATTTT
cdr3_aa: CASLGGGNQPQHF
d_call: .
v_call: TRBV19
clone_size: .
j_call: TRBJ1-5

cdr3_nt: TGTGCCAGCAGGAGGGGGGAGGCGAACAATGAGCAGTTCTTC
cdr3_aa: CASRRGEANNEQFF
d_call: .
v_call: TRBV2
clone_size: .
j_call: TRBJ2-1

cdr3_nt: TGTGCCAGCAGCGTAGGAAGAGACGCTTACAAGTCGGGCCAACGTCCTGACTTC
cdr3_aa: CASSVGRDAYKSGQRPDF
d_call: .
v_call: TRBV7-3
clone_size: .
j_call: TRBJ2-6

cdr3_nt: TGTGCCAGCACCAGGGGGGGTAGCTCCTACAATGAGCAGTTCTTC
cdr3_aa: CASTRGGSSYNEQFF
d_call: .
v_call: TRBV6-1
clone_size: .
j_call: TRBJ2-1

cdr3_nt: TGTGCCAGCAGTCCAGCGTCAACTAGGGGTACGCAGTATTTT
cdr3_aa: CASSPASTRGTQYF
d_call: .
v_call: TRBV28
clone_size: once
j_call: TRBJ2-3

cdr3_nt: TGTGCCAGCAGCACTCACCCTAGCGGTCAAGAGACCCAGTACTTC
cdr3_aa: CASSTHPSGQETQYF
d_call: TRBD2
v_call: TRBV9
clone_size: .
j_call: TRBJ2-5

cdr3_nt: TGTGCCAGCTCCCCGGATCGTGGGAGGCAGCCCCAGCATTTT
cdr3_aa: CASSPDRGRQPQHF
d_call: .
v_call: TRBV18
clone_size: .
j_call: TRBJ1-5

cdr3_nt: TGCAGCGTTGAAGTGATCGCGAACACTGAAGCTTTCTTT
cdr3_aa: CSVEVIANTEAFF
d_call: .
v_call: TRBV29-1
clone_size: .
j_call: TRBJ1-1

cdr3_nt: TGTGCCAGCAGCCCCTGGGGGGCTCTACTCTATGGCTACACCTTC
cdr3_aa: CASSPWGALLYGYTF
d_call: .
v_call: TRBV5-5
clone_size: .
j_call: TRBJ1-2

cdr3_nt: TGTGCCAGCAGTTTTAGGACAGGGAATATGAACACTGAAGCTTTTTTT
cdr3_aa: CASSFRTGNMNTEAFF
d_call: TRBD1
v_call: TRBV28
clone_size: .
j_call: TRBJ1-1

cdr3_nt: TGTGCCAGCAGTACCTTAAAGGGGGTCCGTGAGACCCAGTACTTC
cdr3_aa: CASSTLKGVRETQYF
d_call: .
v_call: TRBV6-5
clone_size: .
j_call: TRBJ2-5

cdr3_nt: TGTGCCAGCAGTGAAAACTTGTGGGGCTACGAGCAGTACTTC
cdr3_aa: CASSENLWGYEQYF
d_call: .
v_call: TRBV25-1
clone_size: .
j_call: TRBJ2-7

cdr3_nt: TGTGCCAGTAGCTTAGTCCCCACTGAAGCTTTCTTT
cdr3_aa: CASSLVPTEAFF
d_call: .
v_call: TRBV7-9
clone_size: .
j_call: TRBJ1-1

cdr3_nt: TGTGCCAGCAGCCATAGGGCGAAGGCCGGGGAGCTGTTTTTT
cdr3_aa: CASSHRAKAGELFF
d_call: .
v_call: TRBV5-4
clone_size: .
j_call: TRBJ2-2

cdr3_nt: TGTGCCAGCACCAGGGGATCAGGGGCCAACGTCCTGACTTTC
cdr3_aa: CASTRGSGANVLTF
d_call: .
v_call: TRBV6-5
clone_size: .
j_call: TRBJ2-6

cdr3_nt: TGTGCCAGTAGTCCGCAAGGCCCGAACACCGGGGAGCTGTTTTTT
cdr3_aa: CASSPQGPNTGELFF
d_call: .
v_call: TRBV19
clone_size: .
j_call: TRBJ2-2

cdr3_nt: TGTGCCAGTAGCAACCCGTTCAGGACACGGAGGGTTCAGTACTTC
cdr3_aa: CASSNPFRTRRVQYF
d_call: .
v_call: TRBV19
clone_size: .
j_call: TRBJ2-4

cdr3_nt: TGCGCCAGCAGCCAAGTTTGGATAAGCACAGATACGCAGTATTTT
cdr3_aa: CASSQVWISTDTQYF
d_call: .
v_call: TRBV4-3
clone_size: .
j_call: TRBJ2-3

cdr3_nt: TGTGCCAGTAGTTATGGGGATGGCTACACCTTC
cdr3_aa: CASSYGDGYTF
d_call: .
v_call: TRBV19
clone_size: few
j_call: TRBJ1-2

cdr3_nt: TGCGCCAGCAGCCGTCAAAGCCAGGGTAACCAGCCCCAGCATTTT
cdr3_aa: CASSRQSQGNQPQHF
d_call: .
v_call: TRBV4-1
clone_size: .
j_call: TRBJ1-5

cdr3_nt: TGTGCCAGCAGCCAGAAACCAATCTCTGGGGCCAACGTCCTGACTTTC
cdr3_aa: CASSQKPISGANVLTF
d_call: .
v_call: TRBV27
clone_size: .
j_call: TRBJ2-6

cdr3_nt: TGCGCCAGCAGTCTGACCTCTAACACTGAAGCTTTCTTT
cdr3_aa: CASSLTSNTEAFF
d_call: .
v_call: TRBV5-1
clone_size: .
j_call: TRBJ1-1